This TCR beta chain stems from a study of T cell responses to AZD1222 COVID-19 vaccine. General study results and limits: Possibly, clonal diversity was underestimated; donors were largely white British and included more females.

Profiled with immunoSEQ multiplex PCR; TCRdb holds only in-frame clones, not every one. The sample lists roughly 140,000 clones, around nine tenths seen once, with approximately 2.8% in the top ten. Trimming shortened V by 7 bases and J by 8 bases, and 14 bases separated the two germline ends. Germline V gene data show CDR1 as ENHRY and CDR2 as SYGVKD. There are 12 residues in the CDR3. With respect to this clone: Its antigen is not known.

V usage is TRBV10-3 and J usage is TRBJ1-2, with D hard to call. The sequenced sample was peripheral blood, obtained 28 days after the second AZD1222 dose. This clonotype originated in an adult who received the AZD1222 COVID-19 vaccine. The chain's CDR3 is CAIMDRVRGYTF. The CDR3 DNA reads TGTGCCATCATGGACCGGGTTCGGGGCTACACCTTC.